Below, 16 T cell receptor beta chains from the same sample are listed, as sequenced in a study of cytomegalovirus exposure and HLA in healthy donors. Primers for the PCR totalled 60 Vbeta and 13 Jbeta. Using immunoSEQ multiplex PCR, the repertoire was profiled, and TCRdb retains in-frame clones only, with some absent. The table records a few hundred thousand clones, nearly 95% of them present only once. The sample was PBMCs. These receptors were collected from a girl aged 2 to 10 in good health and CMV-seronegative.

J is TRBJ2-5 and V is TRBV9; TRBD1 agrees at 8 bases. Unmatched junction bases numbered 12, after V lost 0 bases and J lost 5 bases. This CDR3 has 17 residues. Per germline, CDR1 SGDLS and CDR2 YYNGEE. CDR3 sequence: CASSVARQGFIGETQYF. The CDR3 bases are TGTGCCAGCAGCGTAGCTCGACAGGGGTTTATCGGGGAGACCCAGTACTTC.

The chain joins TRBV4-1 to TRBJ1-1; 7 positions agree with TRBD1. This CDR3 region has 13 residues. The germline V gene has CDR1 MGHRA and CDR2 YSYEKL. The junction had 3 bases not matched to a gene; V was cut back by 4 bases and J by 4 bases. CDR3 residues: CASSPQGGTEAFF. The CDR3 DNA reads as TGCGCCAGCAGCCCGCAGGGGGGCACTGAAGCTTTCTTT.

The V gene is TRBV9, the J gene TRBJ2-2; 12 bases map to TRBD2. Looked up from germline, CDR1 is SGDLS and CDR2 is YYNGEE. V lost 4 bases, J lost 5 bases, and 3 bases stayed unmatched. The length of the CDR3 is 15 residues. The DNA of the CDR3 is TGTGCCAGCAGCACCGGGACTAGCGGGACCGGGGAGCTGTTTTTT. This translates into CASSTGTSGTGELFF. Supplemented by reference TRBV9 and TRBJ2-2, the full variable domain reads DSGVTQTPKHLITATGQRVTLRCSPRSGDLSVYWYQQSLDQGLQFLIQYYNGEERAKGNILERFSAQQFPDLHSELNLSSLELGDSALYFCASSTGTSGTGELFFGEGSRLTVL.

The chain couples TRBV15 to TRBJ2-3; 12 bases align to TRBD2. Trimming cost V 0 bases and J 1 base; bases outside gene matches: 2. The germline CDR1 and CDR2 sequences are LNHNV and YYDKDF (reference sequence). The CDR3 consists of 17 residues. CDR3 in DNA: TGTGCCACCAGCAGAGACCGACTAGCGGGGGGCACAGATACGCAGTATTTT. Translation gives CATSRDRLAGGTDTQYF.

This chain connects TRBV2 to TRBJ2-2; no firm D call. Trimming stripped 6 bases from V and 3 bases from J, with 8 bases between. Germline lookup yields CDR1 SNHLY and CDR2 FYNNEI. CDR3 length equals 13 residues. CDR3 protein: CASRREYTGELFF. The CDR3, as DNA: TGTGCCAGCAGGCGAGAGTACACCGGGGAGCTGTTTTTT.

The chain carries TRBV4-1 and TRBJ1-2; maybe TRBD1 (5 bases). V lost 2 bases to trimming and J lost 6 bases, with 13 bases between them. Germline CDR1 is MGHRA and CDR2 is YSYEKL. The CDR3 is made up of 14 amino acids. The DNA of the CDR3 is TGCGCCAGCAGCCAACATTCAGGGCGAGATGGCTACACCTTC. Its protein is CASSQHSGRDGYTF.

V is TRBV19 and J is TRBJ1-1; 10 bases align to TRBD1. V was pared by 8 bases and J by 11 bases, with 8 bases of the junction left unmatched. Germline V gene sequence: CDR1 LNHDA, CDR2 SQIVND (reference sequence). The CDR3 has 12 residues. The CDR3 nucleotides are TGTGCCAGTCGACAGGGGGCACTGGATGCTTTCTTT. This gives the protein CASRQGALDAFF. Full variable domain (rest looked up from reference TRBV19 and TRBJ1-1): DGGITQSPKYLFRKEGQNVTLSCEQNLNHDAMYWYRQDPGQGLRLIYYSQIVNDFQKGDIAEGYSVSREKKESFPLTVTSAQKNPTAFYLCASRQGALDAFFGQGTRLTVV.

The V and J genes are TRBV5-1 and TRBJ1-3, with 7 bases fitting TRBD1. With V trimmed by 4 bases and J by 8 bases, 12 bases remained unmatched. The CDR3 extends over 15 amino acids. The germline gives CDR1 SGHRS, CDR2 YFSETQ. CDR3 sequence reads: CASSPPTGMADTIYF. In DNA, the CDR3 is TGCGCCAGCAGCCCGCCGACAGGGATGGCGGACACCATATATTTT.

The gene calls are TRBV6-5 and TRBJ2-7, with 8 bases aligning to TRBD2. Per germline, CDR1 MNHEY and CDR2 SVGAGI. CDR3 length: 16 residues. V shed 0 bases, J shed 0 bases, and the junction held 4 bases outside the gene matches. The CDR3 region is CASSYSPSGSSYEQYF. The DNA for the CDR3 is TGTGCCAGCAGTTACTCTCCGAGCGGGAGCTCCTACGAGCAGTACTTC.

This clone has just one count. The chain couples TRBV4-1 to TRBJ2-5; D may be TRBD1 (5 bases). The J call is in doubt because the DNA end fits TRBJ2-7 better. Per germline, CDR1 MGHRA and CDR2 YSYEKL. The CDR3 contains 14 residues. CDR3 coding DNA: TGCGCCAGCAGCCCTCGCGAAGGGGCCCACGAGCAGTACTTC. Translated, it gives CASSPREGAHEQYF.

V and J are TRBV9 and TRBJ2-1; TRBD2 matches at 12 bases. The CDR3 has 15 amino acids. V lost 3 bases and J lost 8; bases outside the gene matches: 6. Germline V lookup: CDR1 SGDLS, CDR2 YYNGEE. The CDR3 loop is CASSAGLAGIDEQFF. Here the CDR3 DNA reads TGTGCCAGCAGCGCGGGACTAGCGGGTATCGATGAGCAGTTCTTC.

This clone was seen only once. V and J are TRBV11-3 and TRBJ2-7; TRBD2 agrees at 9 bases. Germline lookup yields CDR1 SGHNT and CDR2 YENEEA. This CDR3 contains 16 residues. Germline trimming cut 4 bases from V and 2 bases from J; bases unmatched to any gene: 9. The chain's CDR3 is CASSSSRGGRAYEQYF. In DNA, the CDR3 is TGTGCCAGCAGCTCCTCACGGGGCGGGAGGGCCTACGAGCAGTACTTC.

The V gene is TRBV28, the J gene TRBJ2-1, with 8 bases lining up with TRBD2. The ends lost 6 bases at V and 8 bases at J; junction bases unmatched: 12. Per germline, CDR1 MDHEN and CDR2 SYDVKM. This CDR3 has 15 amino acids. For the CDR3, the DNA is TGTGCCAGCAGCCCTATGGCGGGGGGAAAGGATGAGCAGTTCTTC. This gives the protein CASSPMAGGKDEQFF.

For the CDR3, the DNA is TGCGCCAGCAGTGAGTCGTCCCGGACTAGCGGGGGTGCAGATACGCAGTATTTT. It is translated as CASSESSRTSGGADTQYF. The V call is TRBV10-1, the J call TRBJ2-3, with 13 nucleotides matching TRBD2. This CDR3 has 18 amino acids. CDR1 is WNHNN, CDR2 SYGVQD, per germline (reference sequence). Trimming at V came to 0 bases and at J to 4 bases, leaving 7 bases not matched to a gene.

This chain uses TRBV7-9 with TRBJ1-1; possibly TRBD1 for D (6 bases). V was cut by 6 bases and J by 1 base, with 18 bases left in between. CDR1 SEHNR and CDR2 FQNEAQ come from the germline V gene (reference sequence). This CDR3 has 16 amino acids. In nucleotides, the CDR3 is TGTGCCAGCAGTCCCTCGACGGACAGCCCGAACACTGAAGCTTTCTTT. Translated, it gives CASSPSTDSPNTEAFF.

The chain links TRBV27 to TRBJ2-1; 10 bases match TRBD2. With V trimmed by 5 bases and J by 6 bases, 7 bases remained unmatched. Germline CDR1 reads MNHEY; CDR2 reads SMNVEV (reference sequence). This CDR3 contains 15 residues. CDR3 sequence reads: CASSPGLAVSNEQFF. The CDR3 DNA reads as TGTGCCAGCAGTCCTGGACTAGCGGTTAGCAATGAGCAGTTCTTC.